A selection of T cell receptor beta chains follows, all from one sample in a study of CD8 T cells in ankylosing spondylitis. Each CDR3 protein is one row after TCRdb ran MiXCR on the 5' RACE reads. The profile shows hundreds of thousands of distinct CDR3 sequences, about 12% of them singletons. Sequenced material: blood, either unsorted or a sorted T cell fraction (not recorded which). These receptors all come from a male donor with ankylosing spondylitis. Both conserved end residues are part of each CDR3. D genes are given only for firm matches. Not all rows give a size; the values are once, few, many and, for expanded clones, a class.

J,V,size,D,DNA,CDR3
TRBJ2-7,TRBV6-1,NA,NA,TGTGCCAGCAGGATACTTGAAGGGGCCTACGAGCAGTACTTC,CASRILEGAYEQYF
TRBJ2-7,TRBV20-1,few,NA,TGCAGTGCTAGAGATGTCGGATTTAGAGGGCAGTACTTC,CSARDVGFRGQYF
TRBJ1-1,TRBV18,few,NA,TGTGCCAGCTCACCAATCTCCGGCGGTGGGAACACTGAAGCTTTCTTT,CASSPISGGGNTEAFF
TRBJ2-7,TRBV28,NA,NA,TGTGCCAGCAGTTTGGGGGTTTTCGATCCCTACAACCCGGAGTATCGCTCGTACGAGCAGTACTTC,CASSLGVFDPYNPEYRSYEQYF
TRBJ1-5,TRBV28,NA,NA,TGTGCCAGCAGTTTATTATCGGGGTTGGGGGATCAGCCCCAGCATTTT,CASSLLSGLGDQPQHF
TRBJ2-1,TRBV20-1,many,NA,TGCAGTGCTTCCGTTGGAGAGCAGATGGATGAGCAGTTCTTC,CSASVGEQMDEQFF
TRBJ2-1,TRBV21-1,few,NA,TGTGCCAGCAGCAAACGACCCGTATCGTACAATGAGCAGTTCTTC,CASSKRPVSYNEQFF
TRBJ1-1,TRBV6-6,NA,NA,TGTGCCAGCACCGACAGGCTATTCGCTGAAGCTTTCTTT,CASTDRLFAEAFF
TRBJ1-1,TRBV4-2,NA,NA,TGTGCCAGCAGCTCCAACAGCCTGAACACTGAAGCTTTCTTT,CASSSNSLNTEAFF
TRBJ2-2,TRBV10-3,NA,NA,TGTGCCATCAGTCCGAGTATGGGGAACACCGGGGAGCTGTTTTTT,CAISPSMGNTGELFF
TRBJ1-4,TRBV20-1,few,TRBD1,TGCAGTGCTAGGGACCGTCGGACAGGGGGTGAAAAACTGTTTTTT,CSARDRRTGGEKLFF
TRBJ2-2,TRBV5-6,few,NA,TGTGCCAGCAGCTTCTTCTTAACGACTGTGAACACCGGGGAGCTGTTTTTT,CASSFFLTTVNTGELFF
TRBJ2-2,TRBV6-2/TRBV6-3,NA,TRBD1,TGTGCCAGCAGTTACTCGAGTTGGACAGGGGGCTTTTTCTTCGCCGGGGAGCTGTTTTTT,CASSYSSWTGGFFFAGELFF
TRBJ2-7,TRBV7-9,few,NA,TGTGCCAGCAGCTTAGAATACTACGAGCAGTACTTC,CASSLEYYEQYF
TRBJ2-7,TRBV5-1,NA,NA,TGCGCCAGCAGCTTGTACAGCGCGACCTACGAGCAGTACTTC,CASSLYSATYEQYF
TRBJ2-1,TRBV29-1,many,NA,TGCAGCGTTCGAAACCTCATAGGCAATGAGCAGTTCTTC,CSVRNLIGNEQFF
TRBJ2-5,TRBV7-2,few,NA,TGTGCCAGCAGCTTAGATGACCAAGAGACCCAGTACTTC,CASSLDDQETQYF
TRBJ1-2,TRBV5-6,few,NA,TGTGCCAGCATCCTCGACAGCTCTAACTATGGCTACACCTTC,CASILDSSNYGYTF
TRBJ2-7,TRBV7-3,few,TRBD1,TGTGCCAGCAGCCTTACAGGGGGCGCTGAGCAGTACTTC,CASSLTGGAEQYF
TRBJ1-4,TRBV6-6,few,NA,TGTGCCAGCAGGTTACAGGAATCACTGTTTTTT,CASRLQESLFF
TRBJ2-7,TRBV6-2/TRBV6-3,NA,NA,TGTGCCAGCAGTTCTCGACGTAGGGCCTACGAGCAGTACTTC,CASSSRRRAYEQYF
TRBJ2-1,TRBV7-2,few,NA,TGTGCCAGCAGCTTAAGACGGGGCCAAGGGCAGTTCTTC,CASSLRRGQGQFF
TRBJ2-7,TRBV20-1,NA,NA,TGCAGTGCCGCTCCCCGTGGCGTGTACGAGCAGTACTTC,CSAAPRGVYEQYF
TRBJ2-7,TRBV12-3/TRBV12-4,many,NA,TGTGCCAGCAGTCCCATTGGAAGCCTTCCCATTTACGAGCAGTACTTC,CASSPIGSLPIYEQYF
TRBJ2-2,TRBV6-5,many,NA,TGTGCCAGCAGTTACACCGGGGGGCAAGACACCGGGGAGCTGTTTTTT,CASSYTGGQDTGELFF
TRBJ2-6,TRBV5-1,NA,NA,TGCGCCAGCAGCTTGGTTCGAAACGGGGCCAACGTCCTGACTTTC,CASSLVRNGANVLTF
TRBJ2-3,TRBV7-2,few,TRBD2,TGTGCCAGCAGCTTGGGACTAGCGGGAAAGACAGATACGCAGTATTTT,CASSLGLAGKTDTQYF
TRBJ2-2,TRBV5-6,NA,NA,TGTGCCAGCAGTTCCGGTAGCGACGGGGAGCTGTTTTTT,CASSSGSDGELFF
TRBJ2-7,TRBV20-1,few,NA,TGCGCACCCCGGGGCCCCACCTACGAGCAGTACTTC,CAPRGPTYEQYF
TRBJ1-2,TRBV15,NA,NA,TGTGCCACCAGCAGAGATTTAGGGGCGGGGGATGGCTACACCTTC,CATSRDLGAGDGYTF
TRBJ1-4,TRBV29-1,many,NA,TGCAGCGTTGCCCGGACTGCAACTAATGAAAAACTGTTTTTT,CSVARTATNEKLFF
TRBJ2-3,TRBV6-1,many,TRBD2,TGTGCCAGCAGACTAGCGGGAGGAGATACGCAGTATTTT,CASRLAGGDTQYF
TRBJ2-2,TRBV20-1,NA,TRBD2,TGCAGTGCTAGAGATCCACGGACTAGTGGCGGGGAGCTGTTTTTT,CSARDPRTSGGELFF
TRBJ2-7,TRBV7-2,many,NA,TGTGCCAGCAGCTCCACGGGTCCCCGAGAGCAGTACTTC,CASSSTGPREQYF
TRBJ2-7,TRBV15,NA,NA,TGTGCCACCAGCAGAGGGGAGAGATACGAGCAGTACTTC,CATSRGERYEQYF
TRBJ2-2,TRBV10-3,many,NA,TGTGCCATCAGTGAGTCCGGTCAAGGTAGAAACACCGGGGAGCTGTTTTTT,CAISESGQGRNTGELFF
TRBJ1-2,TRBV11-2,few,NA,TGTGCCAGCAGCTTAGAGGAGGGGAGACGGATTGGATATGGCTACACCTTC,CASSLEEGRRIGYGYTF
TRBJ2-3,TRBV4-3,NA,TRBD2,TGCGCCAGCAGCCAAGAACTACCCAGCGGGATGGCACAGATAGGGCAGTATTTT,CASSQELPSGMAQIGQYF
TRBJ2-1,TRBV29-1,few,NA,TGCAGCGTTCTGGGGGGGGGCAGGTATGAGCAGTTCTTC,CSVLGGGRYEQFF
TRBJ1-1,TRBV7-9,many,NA,TGTGCCAGCAGCTTAGTCCCCTTTTGGTCTTTCTTT,CASSLVPFWSFF
TRBJ2-7,TRBV20-1,many,TRBD1,TGCAGTGCTAGAAGGGGACAGGGAATTTACGAGCAGTACTTC,CSARRGQGIYEQYF
TRBJ2-7,TRBV15,NA,TRBD1,TGTGCCACCAGCTCTCGCCAGGGACAGAGGTACGAGCAGTACTTC,CATSSRQGQRYEQYF
TRBJ2-7,TRBV6-5,few,NA,TGTGCCAGCAGTTACTCCGCGGGATCCTACGAGCAGTACTTC,CASSYSAGSYEQYF
TRBJ2-3,TRBV7-2,NA,NA,TGTGCCAGCAGCCCATACCCGAGCACCGCAGATACGCAGTATTTT,CASSPYPSTADTQYF
TRBJ1-5,TRBV7-2,many,NA,TGTGCCAGCAGCTTAGTCCCCAGGGTACGGGAGCCCCAGCATTTT,CASSLVPRVREPQHF
TRBJ2-1,TRBV18,few,TRBD2,TGTGCCAGCTCACCTCTAGCGGGACTCGGGCATGAGCAGTTCTTC,CASSPLAGLGHEQFF
TRBJ2-4,TRBV4-2,few,TRBD1,TGTGCCAGCAGCACCCGGACAGGGGAAAACATTCAGTACTTC,CASSTRTGENIQYF
TRBJ2-5,TRBV7-2,few,NA,TGTGCCAGCGGTGGGGGGTACCAAGAGACCCAGTACTTC,CASGGGYQETQYF
TRBJ1-1,TRBV12-5,many,NA,TGTGCTAGTGGTTTGACGCCCGGGAGCGAAGCTTTCTTT,CASGLTPGSEAFF
TRBJ2-7,TRBV29-1,few,NA,TGCAGCGCCGTGGTTCCCAAGGCCAGCTACGAGCAGTACTTC,CSAVVPKASYEQYF